This T cell receptor beta chain was retrieved from a study of blood T cell repertoires in COVID-19. Whole-study context: From T cells, B-cell-depleted T cells, or PBMCs came the material, which was cDNA or gDNA.

In the original workflow: The assay estimated nucleated cells by amplifying reference gene primers. Assay used: immunoSEQ multiplex PCR; TCRdb lists only in-frame clones, some missing. V, J and clone size derive from that table, while D and trimming were established from the DNA sequence. The sample records about 170,000 clones, about four fifths being singletons. The CDR3 length is 16 residues. Germline CDR1 is MNHEY and CDR2 is SVGEGT. The V end lost 6 bases, the J end lost 0 bases, and 17 bases lay between the germline ends. This clone has only one observation. The chain recombines TRBV6-2 or TRBV6-3 with TRBJ1-2; D gene uncertain. This TCR was sampled from a man younger than 30 with active or convalescent COVID-19. The specimen sequenced was peripheral blood. Here the CDR3 reads CASSRGSTLANYGYTF. The CDR3 DNA sequence: TGTGCCAGCAGCCGAGGTTCGACGCTAGCTAACTATGGCTACACCTTC.